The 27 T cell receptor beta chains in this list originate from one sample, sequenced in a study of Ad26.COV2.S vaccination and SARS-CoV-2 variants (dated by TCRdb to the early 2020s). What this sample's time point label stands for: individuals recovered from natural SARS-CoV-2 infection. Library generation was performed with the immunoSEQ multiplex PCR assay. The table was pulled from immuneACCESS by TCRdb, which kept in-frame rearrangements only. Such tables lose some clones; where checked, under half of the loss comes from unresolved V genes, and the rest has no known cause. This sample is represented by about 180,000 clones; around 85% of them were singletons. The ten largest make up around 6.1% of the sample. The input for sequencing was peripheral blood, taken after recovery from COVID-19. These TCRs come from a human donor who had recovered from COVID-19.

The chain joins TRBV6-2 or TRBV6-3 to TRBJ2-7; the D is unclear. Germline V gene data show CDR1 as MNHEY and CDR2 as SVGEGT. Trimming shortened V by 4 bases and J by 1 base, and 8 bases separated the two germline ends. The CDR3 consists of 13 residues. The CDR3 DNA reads TGTGCCAGCAGTTTACAGCTTTCCTACGAGCAGTACTTC. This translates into CASSLQLSYEQYF.

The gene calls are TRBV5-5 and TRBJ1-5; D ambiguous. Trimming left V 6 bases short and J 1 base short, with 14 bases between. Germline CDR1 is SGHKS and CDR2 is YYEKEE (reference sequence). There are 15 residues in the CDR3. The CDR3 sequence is CASTRGGRSNQPQHF. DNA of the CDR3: TGTGCCAGCACTCGGGGAGGGAGGAGCAATCAGCCCCAGCATTTT.

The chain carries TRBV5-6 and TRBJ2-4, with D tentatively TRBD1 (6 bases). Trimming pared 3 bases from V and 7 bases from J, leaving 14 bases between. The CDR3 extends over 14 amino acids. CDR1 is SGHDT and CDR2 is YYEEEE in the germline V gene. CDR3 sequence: CASSSGVRGNIQYF. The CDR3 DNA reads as TGTGCCAGCAGCTCAGGGGTGAGGGGGAACATTCAGTACTTC. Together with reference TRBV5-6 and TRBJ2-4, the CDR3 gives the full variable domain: DAGVTQSPTHLIKTRGQQVTLRCSPKSGHDTVSWYQQALGQGPQFIFQYYEEEERQRGNFPDRFSGHQFPNYSSELNVNALLLGDSALYLCASSSGVRGNIQYFGAGTRLSVL.

The CDR3 spells CASSPGGVQETQYF. The CDR3 DNA reads TGTGCCAGCAGCCCAGGGGGGGTCCAAGAGACCCAGTACTTC. The chain uses TRBV5-4 and TRBJ2-5; possibly TRBD1 or TRBD2 for D (7 bases each). V was cut by 4 bases and J by 1 base, with 11 bases left in between. This CDR3 has 14 residues. CDR1 and CDR2 (germline): SGHNT, YYREEE (reference sequence).

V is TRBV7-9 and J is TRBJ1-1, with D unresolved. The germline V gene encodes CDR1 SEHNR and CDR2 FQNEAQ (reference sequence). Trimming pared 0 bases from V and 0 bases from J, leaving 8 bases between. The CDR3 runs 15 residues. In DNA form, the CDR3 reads TGTGCCAGCAGCTTAGCCGGCAAGATGAACACTGAAGCTTTCTTT. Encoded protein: CASSLAGKMNTEAFF.

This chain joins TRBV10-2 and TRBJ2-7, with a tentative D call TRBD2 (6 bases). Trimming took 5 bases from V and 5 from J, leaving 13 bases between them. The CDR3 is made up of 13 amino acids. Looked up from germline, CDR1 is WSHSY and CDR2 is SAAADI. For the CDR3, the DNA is TGCGCCAGCAGTTTGGGACTCCCAGACGAGCAGTACTTC. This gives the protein CASSLGLPDEQYF.

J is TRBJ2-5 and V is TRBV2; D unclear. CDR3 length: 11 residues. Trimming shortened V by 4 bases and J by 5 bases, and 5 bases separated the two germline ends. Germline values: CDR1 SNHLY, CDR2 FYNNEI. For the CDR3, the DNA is TGTGCCAGCAGTGGCCTCGAGACCCAGTACTTC. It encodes CASSGLETQYF.

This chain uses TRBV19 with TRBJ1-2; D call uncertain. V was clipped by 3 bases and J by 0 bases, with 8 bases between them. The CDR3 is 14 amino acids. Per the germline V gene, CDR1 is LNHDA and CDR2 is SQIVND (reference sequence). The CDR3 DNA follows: TGTGCCAGTAGTATCGATAGGGCTAACTATGGCTACACCTTC. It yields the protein CASSIDRANYGYTF.

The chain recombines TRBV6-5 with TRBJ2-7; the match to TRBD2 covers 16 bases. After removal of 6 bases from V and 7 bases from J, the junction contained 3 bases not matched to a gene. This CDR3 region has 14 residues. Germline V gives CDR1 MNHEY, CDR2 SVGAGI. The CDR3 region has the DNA TGTGCCAGCAGACCGGGACTAGCGGGGGGGGAGCAGTACTTC. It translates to CASRPGLAGGEQYF.

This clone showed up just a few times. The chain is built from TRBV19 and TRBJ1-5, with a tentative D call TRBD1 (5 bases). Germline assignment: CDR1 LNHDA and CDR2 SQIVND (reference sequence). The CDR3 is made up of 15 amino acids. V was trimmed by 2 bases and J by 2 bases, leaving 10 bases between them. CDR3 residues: CASSIWGRGNQPQHF. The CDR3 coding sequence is TGTGCCAGTAGTATATGGGGCAGAGGCAATCAGCCCCAGCATTTT.

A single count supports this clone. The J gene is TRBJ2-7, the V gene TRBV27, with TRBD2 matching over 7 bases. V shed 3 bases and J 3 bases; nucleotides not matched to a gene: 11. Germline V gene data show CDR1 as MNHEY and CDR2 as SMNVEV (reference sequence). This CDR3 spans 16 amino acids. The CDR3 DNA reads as TGTGCCAGCAGTTTGGGGGGAGGGCCCAATCTCTACGAGCAGTACTTC. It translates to CASSLGGGPNLYEQYF.

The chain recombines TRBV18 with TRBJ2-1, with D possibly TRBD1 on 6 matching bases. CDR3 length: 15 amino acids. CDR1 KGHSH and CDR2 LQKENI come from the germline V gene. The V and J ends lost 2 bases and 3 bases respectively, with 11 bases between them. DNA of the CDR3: TGTGCCAGCTCACCAACTCGGGACAACTACAATGAGCAGTTCTTC. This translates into CASSPTRDNYNEQFF.

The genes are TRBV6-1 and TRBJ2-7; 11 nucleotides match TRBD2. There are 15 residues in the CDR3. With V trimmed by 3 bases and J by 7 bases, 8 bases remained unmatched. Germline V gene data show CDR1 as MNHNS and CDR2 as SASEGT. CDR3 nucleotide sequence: TGTGCCAGCAGTGATGTAGCGGGAGGGATTGAGGAGCAGTACTTC. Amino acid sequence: CASSDVAGGIEEQYF.

CDR3 sequence reads: CASSLGQGYSPLHF. The CDR3 bases are TGTGCCAGCAGTTTGGGTCAGGGGTATTCACCCCTCCACTTT. This chain links TRBV27 with TRBJ1-6; perhaps TRBD1 as D (6 bases). Germline assignment: CDR1 MNHEY and CDR2 SMNVEV (reference sequence). CDR3 length: 14 amino acids. V lost 3 bases and J lost 8, with 11 bases in between.

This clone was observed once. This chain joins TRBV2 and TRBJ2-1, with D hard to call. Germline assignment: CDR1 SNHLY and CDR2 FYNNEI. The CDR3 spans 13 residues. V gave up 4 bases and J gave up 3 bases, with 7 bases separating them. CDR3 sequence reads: CASSADVYNEQFF. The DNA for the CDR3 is TGTGCCAGCAGTGCGGATGTCTACAATGAGCAGTTCTTC.

CDR3 DNA sequence: TGTGCCAGCAGTGTAGAGACAGAAAACACTGAAGCTTTCTTT. Translated, it gives CASSVETENTEAFF. The rearrangement links TRBV2 to TRBJ1-1, with TRBD1 as a possible D gene (5 bases). Germline assignment: CDR1 SNHLY and CDR2 FYNNEI. There are 14 residues in the CDR3. Trimming took off 4 bases at V and 2 bases at J, with 11 bases between the two ends.

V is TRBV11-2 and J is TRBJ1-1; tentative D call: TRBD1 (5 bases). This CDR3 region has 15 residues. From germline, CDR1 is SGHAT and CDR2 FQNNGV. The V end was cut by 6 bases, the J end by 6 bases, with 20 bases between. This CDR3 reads CASRHLRGGGAEAFF. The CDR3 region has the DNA TGTGCCAGCAGACACCTCCGGGGGGGAGGGGCTGAAGCTTTCTTT. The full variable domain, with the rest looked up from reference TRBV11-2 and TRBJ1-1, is EAGVAQSPRYKIIEKRQSVAFWCNPISGHATLYWYQQILGQGPKLLIQFQNNGVVDDSQLPKDRFSAERLKGVDSTLKIQPAKLEDSAVYLCASRHLRGGGAEAFFGQGTRLTVV.

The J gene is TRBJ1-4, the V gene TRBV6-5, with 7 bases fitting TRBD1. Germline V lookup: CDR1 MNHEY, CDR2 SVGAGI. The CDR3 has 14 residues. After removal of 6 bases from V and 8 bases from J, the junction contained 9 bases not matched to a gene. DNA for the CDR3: TGTGCCAGCAGGGTGACAGGGCATGGGGAAAAACTGTTTTTT. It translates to CASRVTGHGEKLFF.

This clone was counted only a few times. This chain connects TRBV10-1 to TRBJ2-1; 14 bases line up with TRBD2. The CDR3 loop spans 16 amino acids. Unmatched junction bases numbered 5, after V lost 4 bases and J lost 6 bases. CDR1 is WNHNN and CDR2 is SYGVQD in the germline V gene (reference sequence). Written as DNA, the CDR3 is TGCGCCAGCAGTGGGGGACTAGCGGGAGCCCTCAATGAGCAGTTCTTC. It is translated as CASSGGLAGALNEQFF.

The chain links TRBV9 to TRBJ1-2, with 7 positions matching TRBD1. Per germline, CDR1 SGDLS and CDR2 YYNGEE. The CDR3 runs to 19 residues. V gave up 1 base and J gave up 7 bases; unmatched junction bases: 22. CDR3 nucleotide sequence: TGTGCCAGCAGCGTAAGCGTACAGAAGAATGGACAGGCCGAAGGTGGCTACACCTTC. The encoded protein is CASSVSVQKNGQAEGGYTF.

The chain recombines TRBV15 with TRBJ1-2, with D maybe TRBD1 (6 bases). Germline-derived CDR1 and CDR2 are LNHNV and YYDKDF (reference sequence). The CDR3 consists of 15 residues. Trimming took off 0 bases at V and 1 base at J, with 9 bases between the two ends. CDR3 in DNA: TGTGCCACCAGCAGAGAAGGACAGCTTAACTATGGCTACACCTTC. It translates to CATSREGQLNYGYTF.

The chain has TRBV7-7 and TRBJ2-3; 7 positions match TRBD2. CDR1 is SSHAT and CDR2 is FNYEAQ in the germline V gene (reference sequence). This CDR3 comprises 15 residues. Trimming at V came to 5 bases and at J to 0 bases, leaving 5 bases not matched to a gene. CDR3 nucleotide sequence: TGTGCCAGCAGCCGACTAGCAACTAGCACAGATACGCAGTATTTT. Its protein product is CASSRLATSTDTQYF.

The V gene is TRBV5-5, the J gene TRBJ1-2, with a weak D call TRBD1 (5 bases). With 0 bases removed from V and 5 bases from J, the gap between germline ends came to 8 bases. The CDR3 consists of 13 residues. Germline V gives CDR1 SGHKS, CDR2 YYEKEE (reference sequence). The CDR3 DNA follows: TGTGCCAGCAGCTTGGACAGGCCTTATGGCTACACCTTC. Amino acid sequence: CASSLDRPYGYTF.

CDR3 nucleotides: TGTGCCAGCAGCTTAGGAAGTCCTACCAGCTCTGGAAACACCATATATTTT. Protein sequence: CASSLGSPTSSGNTIYF. V and J are TRBV5-6 and TRBJ1-3; D ambiguous. Trimming stripped 2 bases from V and 0 bases from J, with 15 bases between. The CDR3 sequence is 17 residues long. Germline assignment: CDR1 SGHDT and CDR2 YYEEEE.

In DNA form, the CDR3 reads TGTGCCAGCAGTTACACAAGGGGTTCTGGAAACACCATATATTTT. Translation gives CASSYTRGSGNTIYF. The chain recombines TRBV6-5 with TRBJ1-3, with D perhaps matching TRBD1 (5 bases). V lost 2 bases, J lost 1 base, and 9 bases lay in between. Germline V gene lookup returns CDR1 MNHEY and CDR2 SVGAGI. This CDR3 is 15 amino acids long.

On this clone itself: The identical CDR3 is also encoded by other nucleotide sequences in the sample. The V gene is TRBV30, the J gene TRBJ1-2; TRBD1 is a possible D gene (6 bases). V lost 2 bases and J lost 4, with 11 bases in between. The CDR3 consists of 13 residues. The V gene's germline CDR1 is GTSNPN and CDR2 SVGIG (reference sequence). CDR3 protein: CAWSRDRPYGYTF. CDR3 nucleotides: TGTGCCTGGAGTCGAGACAGGCCCTATGGCTACACCTTC. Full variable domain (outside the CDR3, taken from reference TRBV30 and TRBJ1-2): SQTIHQWPATLVQPVGSPLSLECTVEGTSNPNLYWYRQAAGRGLQLLFYSVGIGQISSEVPQNLSASRPQDRQFILSSKKLLLSDSGFYLCAWSRDRPYGYTFGSGTRLTVV.

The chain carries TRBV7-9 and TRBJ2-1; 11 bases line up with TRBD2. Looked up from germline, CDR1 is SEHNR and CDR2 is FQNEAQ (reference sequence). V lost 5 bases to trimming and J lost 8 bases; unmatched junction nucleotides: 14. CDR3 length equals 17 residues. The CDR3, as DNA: TGTGCCAGCAGCCAGACCCTAGCGGGAGGAAATTCGGATGAGCAGTTCTTC. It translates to CASSQTLAGGNSDEQFF.